Following are 3 T cell receptor beta chains from one sample sequenced in a study of shared clonotypes between healthy human individuals. The protocol was immunoSEQ multiplex PCR, while the TCRdb copy is restricted to in-frame clones and leaves out a portion. The table shows roughly 2 million clones, with 95% occurring only once. The sample comprised naive CD4+ T cells sorted from blood. Subset indicated: CD45RA+ positively selected. The receptors derive from a man between 18 and 29 years old in good health.

The chain uses TRBV7-6 and TRBJ1-2; perhaps TRBD1 as D (6 bases). Trimming pared 0 bases from V and 8 bases from J, leaving 13 bases between. The CDR3 spans 14 residues. In germline, CDR1 is SGHVS, CDR2 FNYEAQ. Written as DNA, the CDR3 is TGTGCCAGCAGCTTAGCGAAGGGGGGTGACGGCTACACCTTC. This sequence encodes CASSLAKGGDGYTF.

This clone was counted a single time. The V gene is TRBV6-5, the J gene TRBJ1-6, with no clear D. Trimming took 7 bases from V and 9 from J, leaving 16 bases between them. The CDR3 has 14 residues. The germline gives CDR1 MNHEY, CDR2 SVGAGI. The CDR3 DNA sequence: TGTGCCAGCACCCCGGTCCCTGGGGTTTCACCCCTCCACTTT. This codes for CASTPVPGVSPLHF.

This clone appeared once. CDR3 DNA sequence: TGTGCCAGCAGCTCCCCGGACAGGGGGATAGAGACCCAGTACTTC. Translation: CASSSPDRGIETQYF. The chain combines TRBV5-4 with TRBJ2-5, with TRBD1 matching 10 bases. The length of the CDR3 is 15 residues. The V and J ends lost 3 bases and 4 bases, in that order; junction bases with no gene match: 6. The germline CDR1 and CDR2 sequences are SGHNT and YYREEE (reference sequence).